The rows below give T cell receptor beta chains drawn from one sample of a study of response to subunit inactivated influenza vaccine. Using its own MiXCR run on the RT-PCR reads, TCRdb lists one record per CDR3 protein. The sample records 450,000 to 550,000 distinct CDR3 sequences, about 25% being singletons. The sequencing used CD4+ T cells sorted from PBMCs, collected more than 4 days after vaccination. These TCRs come from a man aged 45-65 years who received an inactivated influenza vaccine. Each CDR3 is given with its conserved first and last residue. The D gene is left open where the match is weak. Expanded clones get a size class; other rows say once, few or many, or leave the size out.

d_call	clone_size	v_call	j_call	cdr3_aa	cdr3_nt
-	few	TRBV12-3/TRBV12-4	TRBJ1-6	CASSLYGSSTDSPLHF	TGTGCCAGCAGTTTATACGGAAGTTCAACGGATTCACCCCTCCACTTT
TRBD1	few	TRBV18	TRBJ2-7	CASSPGTGGRVDF	TGTGCCAGCTCACCAGGAACAGGGGGTAGAGTGGACTTC
TRBD1	-	TRBV10-3	TRBJ2-7	CAISAAGQGIYEQYF	TGTGCCATCAGCGCGGCGGGACAGGGAATCTACGAGCAGTACTTC
TRBD2	few	TRBV20-1	TRBJ2-1	CSASQRGRTNEQFF	TGCAGTGCTAGCCAGCGGGGACGCACGAATGAGCAGTTCTTC
TRBD1	-	TRBV24-1	TRBJ2-3	CATSDPTGQGSRTDTQYF	TGTGCCACCAGTGATCCGACGGGACAGGGGAGTCGCACAGATACGCAGTATTTT
TRBD2	-	TRBV7-9	TRBJ2-1	CASSLSSGRPNEQFF	TGTGCCAGCAGCTTGTCTAGCGGGAGGCCAAATGAGCAGTTCTTC
-	-	TRBV19	TRBJ2-2	CASTPRGYTGELFF	TGTGCCAGCACCCCTCGCGGTTACACCGGGGAGCTGTTTTTT
-	-	TRBV11-2	TRBJ2-5	CASSLFAETQYF	TGTGCCAGCAGCTTATTCGCGGAGACCCAGTACTTC
-	-	TRBV11-1	TRBJ1-1	CASSYFPRVRQIHTEAFF	TGTGCCAGCAGCTACTTCCCCCGAGTTCGACAGATTCACACTGAAGCTTTCTTT
-	few	TRBV25-1	TRBJ2-2	CASSGLTGELFF	TGTGCCAGCAGTGGGCTGACCGGGGAGCTGTTTTTT
-	-	TRBV20-1	TRBJ1-2	CSARVETNSRNNFNYGYTF	TGCAGTGCTAGAGTTGAAACAAACAGCCGGAACAATTTTAACTATGGCTACACCTTC